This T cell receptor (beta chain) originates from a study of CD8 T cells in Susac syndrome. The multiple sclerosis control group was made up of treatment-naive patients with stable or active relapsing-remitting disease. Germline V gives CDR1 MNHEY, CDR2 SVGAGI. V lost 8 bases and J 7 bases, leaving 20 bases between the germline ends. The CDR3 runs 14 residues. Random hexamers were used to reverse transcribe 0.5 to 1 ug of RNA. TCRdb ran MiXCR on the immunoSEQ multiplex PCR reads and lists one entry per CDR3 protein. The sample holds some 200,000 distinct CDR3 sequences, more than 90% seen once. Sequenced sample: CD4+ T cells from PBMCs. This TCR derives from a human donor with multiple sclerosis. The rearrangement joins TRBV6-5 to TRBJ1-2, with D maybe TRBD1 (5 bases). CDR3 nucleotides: TGTGCCAGCGGCGACGGGTCGGCAGGGCCTGGCTACACCTTC. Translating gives CASGDGSAGPGYTF.